One TCR beta chain is described in this entry. No antigen is known for it. The data belong to a study of OX40 agonist ivuxolimab in advanced cancers. Study at large: The dose-escalation group included hepatocellular carcinoma, melanoma, renal cell carcinoma and head and neck cancer.

At baseline, cycle 4 day 1, and cycle 7 day 1, blood was sampled. The CDR3 is 12 residues long. Germline V CDR1 and CDR2: GTSNPN, SVGIG (reference sequence). Trimming left V 4 bases short and J 1 base short, with 7 bases between. Assay used: immunoSEQ multiplex PCR; TCRdb lists only in-frame clones, some missing. The sample holds 60,000 or so clones; 92% are singletons and the top ten take approximately 20%. General observations from the study: The authors also found low normalized T-cell clonal expansion in some nonresponders. There was clonal expansion of CD4+ and CD8+ blood T cells by week 6 at 0.1 to 3.0 mg/kg.

The V and J genes are TRBV30 and TRBJ1-1; D remains ambiguous. This material consisted of CD4+ or CD8+ T cells sorted from blood, taken in a trial of the OX40 agonist ivuxolimab. The TCR was taken from an adult with an advanced solid tumor such as melanoma, head and neck, liver or kidney cancer. The CDR3 loop reads CAWTIGNTEAFF. CDR3 sequence (DNA): TGTGCCTGGACGATCGGGAACACTGAAGCTTTCTTT.